The rows below give T cell receptor beta chains drawn from one sample of a study of blood T cells in healthy people across ages. TCRdb reanalysed the 5' RACE reads using MiXCR and keeps one entry per CDR3 protein. The sample shows 1.5 million to 2 million distinct CDR3 sequences, roughly 28% of them seen only once. Sequencing was done on a sample of blood. The receptors come from a woman aged 25 to 39 in good health. Both conserved end residues are part of each CDR3. The D gene is left open where the match is weak. The size of a clone is reported for some rows only, either as once, few or many, or as a class for expanded clones.

size | D | J | V | length | CDR3 | DNA
few | TRBD1 | TRBJ2-5 | TRBV29-1 | 14 | CSVTDRGQQETQYF | TGCAGCGTCACGGACAGGGGGCAGCAAGAGACCCAGTACTTC
. | TRBD1 | TRBJ2-1 | TRBV29-1 | 14 | CSVERDSSNNEQFF | TGCAGCGTTGAACGGGACAGTTCCAACAATGAGCAGTTCTTC
few | . | TRBJ2-5 | TRBV27 | 15 | CASRPPGTTGETQYF | TGTGCCAGCAGACCCCCCGGGACAACGGGGGAGACCCAGTACTTC
. | . | TRBJ1-1 | TRBV11-2 | 15 | CASSLVLGTNTEAFF | TGTGCCAGCAGCTTAGTCCTTGGTACTAACACTGAAGCTTTCTTT
. | . | TRBJ1-3 | TRBV28 | 13 | CASGLYSGNTIYF | TGTGCCAGCGGCTTATACAGTGGAAACACCATATATTTT
few | TRBD1 | TRBJ1-2 | TRBV7-8 | 14 | CASSFYRGHTGYTF | TGTGCCAGCAGCTTTTACAGGGGGCACACGGGCTACACCTTC
. | . | TRBJ1-1 | TRBV30 | 11 | CASRDEREAFF | TGTGCCTCCCGGGACGAAAGAGAAGCTTTCTTT
few | TRBD2 | TRBJ2-4 | TRBV9 | 16 | CASSGGGTSAKNIQYF | TGTGCCAGCAGCGGGGGGGGGACTAGCGCCAAAAACATTCAGTACTTC
few | . | TRBJ1-1 | TRBV7-2 | 13 | CASRRQRNTEAFF | TGTGCCAGCAGGAGGCAAAGGAACACTGAAGCTTTCTTT
few | . | TRBJ2-3 | TRBV29-1 | 12 | CSVVVQGDPQYF | TGCAGCGTTGTAGTGCAGGGAGATCCGCAGTATTTT
few | . | TRBJ1-4 | TRBV12-3/TRBV12-4 | 13 | CASMVGRDEKLFF | TGTGCCAGCATGGTAGGGCGCGATGAAAAACTGTTTTTT
. | TRBD2 | TRBJ2-3 | TRBV7-9 | 15 | CASTYTSGSTDTQYF | TGTGCCAGCACCTATACTAGCGGGAGCACAGATACGCAGTATTTT
. | TRBD2 | TRBJ2-4 | TRBV28 | 15 | CASTAPGLAENVQYF | TGTGCCAGCACCGCTCCGGGACTAGCGGAAAACGTTCAGTACTTC
few | TRBD2 | TRBJ2-1 | TRBV6-2/TRBV6-3 | 15 | CASSSWTSQVSEQFF | TGTGCCAGCAGTTCGTGGACTAGTCAGGTCAGTGAGCAGTTCTTC
few | . | TRBJ1-1 | TRBV7-9 | 15 | CASSEPGGLNTEAFF | TGTGCCAGCAGTGAACCGGGCGGTTTGAACACTGAAGCTTTCTTT
many | TRBD1 | TRBJ2-1 | TRBV24-1 | 12 | CASTGDDNEQFF | TGTGCCAGTACAGGGGACGACAATGAGCAGTTCTTC